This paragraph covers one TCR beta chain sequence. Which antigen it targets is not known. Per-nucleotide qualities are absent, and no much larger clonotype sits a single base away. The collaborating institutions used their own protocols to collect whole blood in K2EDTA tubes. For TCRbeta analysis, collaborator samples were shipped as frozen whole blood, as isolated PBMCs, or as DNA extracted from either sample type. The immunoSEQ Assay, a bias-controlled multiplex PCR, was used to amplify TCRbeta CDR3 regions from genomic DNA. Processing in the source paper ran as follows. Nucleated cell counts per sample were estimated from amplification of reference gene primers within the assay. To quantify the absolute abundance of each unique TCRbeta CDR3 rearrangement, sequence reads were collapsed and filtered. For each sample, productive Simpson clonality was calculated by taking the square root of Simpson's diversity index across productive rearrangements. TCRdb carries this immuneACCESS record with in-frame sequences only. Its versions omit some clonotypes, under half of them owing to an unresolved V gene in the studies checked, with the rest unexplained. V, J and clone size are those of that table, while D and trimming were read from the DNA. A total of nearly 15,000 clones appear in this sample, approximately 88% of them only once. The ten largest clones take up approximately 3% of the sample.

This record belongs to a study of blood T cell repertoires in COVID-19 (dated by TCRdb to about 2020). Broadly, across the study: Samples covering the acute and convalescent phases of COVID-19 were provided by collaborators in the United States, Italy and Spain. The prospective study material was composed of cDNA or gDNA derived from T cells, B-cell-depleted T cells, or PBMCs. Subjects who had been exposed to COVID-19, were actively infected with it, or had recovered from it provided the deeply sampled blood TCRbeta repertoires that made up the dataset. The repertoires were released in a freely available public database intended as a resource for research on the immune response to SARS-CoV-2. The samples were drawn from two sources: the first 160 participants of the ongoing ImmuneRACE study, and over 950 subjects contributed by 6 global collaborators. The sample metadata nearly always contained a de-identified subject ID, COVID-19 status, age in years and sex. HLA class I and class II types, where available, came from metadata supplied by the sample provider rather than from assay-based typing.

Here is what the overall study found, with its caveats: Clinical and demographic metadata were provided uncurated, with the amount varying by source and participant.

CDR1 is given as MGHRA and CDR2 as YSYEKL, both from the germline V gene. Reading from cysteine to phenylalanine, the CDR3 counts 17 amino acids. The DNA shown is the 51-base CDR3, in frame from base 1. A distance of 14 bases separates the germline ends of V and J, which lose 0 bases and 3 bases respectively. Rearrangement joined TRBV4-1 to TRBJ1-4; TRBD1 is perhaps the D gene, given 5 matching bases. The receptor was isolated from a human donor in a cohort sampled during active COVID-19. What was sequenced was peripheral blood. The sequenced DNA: TGCGCCAGCAGCCAAGAAGGCAGGGCCTGGGCTAATGAAAAACTGTTTTTT. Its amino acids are CASSQEGRAWANEKLFF.